A selection of T cell receptor beta chains follows, all from one sample in a study of blood T cell repertoires in COVID-19. Profiling relied on immunoSEQ multiplex PCR, and the TCRdb table lists in-frame clones only, not all of them. This sample carries tens of thousands of clones, over 80% of them seen once, and the ten largest clones take 4.5% to 5.5%. Source material: peripheral blood. The receptors come from a man aged 70-80 years with acute or convalescent COVID-19. Each CDR3 is given with its conserved first and last residue. D genes are given only for firm matches. The size field is filled for only some rows; it gives once, few, many or a size class.

V gene: TRBV2
clone size: once
J gene: TRBJ1-4
D gene: .
CDR3 DNA: TGTGCCAGCAGGCGGGGGCCAAATGAAAAACTGTTTTTT
CDR3 protein: CASRRGPNEKLFF

V gene: TRBV28
clone size: .
J gene: TRBJ2-5
D gene: .
CDR3 DNA: TGTGCCAGCAGTTTATACCGGGGGGAGACCCAGTACTTC
CDR3 protein: CASSLYRGETQYF

V gene: TRBV9
clone size: .
J gene: TRBJ2-2
D gene: TRBD2
CDR3 DNA: TGTGCCAGCAGCGCCCCCCCCGCGGGGGGTAACACCGGGGAGCTGTTTTTT
CDR3 protein: CASSAPPAGGNTGELFF

V gene: TRBV19
clone size: .
J gene: TRBJ1-1
D gene: .
CDR3 DNA: TGTGCCAGTAATTGGGTGGGCAGGATGAACACTGAAGCTTTCTTT
CDR3 protein: CASNWVGRMNTEAFF

V gene: TRBV6-5
clone size: .
J gene: TRBJ1-5
D gene: TRBD1
CDR3 DNA: TGTGCCAGCACCACAGGGGTGGTTGGCAATCAGCCCCAGCATTTT
CDR3 protein: CASTTGVVGNQPQHF

V gene: TRBV11-2
clone size: once
J gene: TRBJ2-1
D gene: .
CDR3 DNA: TGTGCCAGCAGCTTAGGGGGGCTGGGGTACAATGAGCAGTTCTTC
CDR3 protein: CASSLGGLGYNEQFF

V gene: TRBV15
clone size: once
J gene: TRBJ2-5
D gene: TRBD1
CDR3 DNA: TGTGCCACCAGCAGAGACAACAGGGGTGAGACCCAGTACTTC
CDR3 protein: CATSRDNRGETQYF

V gene: TRBV11-2
clone size: .
J gene: TRBJ1-1
D gene: .
CDR3 DNA: TGTGCCAGCAGCTTTCAGGGCAGCACTGAAGCTTTCTTT
CDR3 protein: CASSFQGSTEAFF

V gene: TRBV6-5
clone size: .
J gene: TRBJ2-3
D gene: .
CDR3 DNA: TGTGCCAGCAGTTACTCCTGGACTCGAAGCACAGATACGCAGTATTTT
CDR3 protein: CASSYSWTRSTDTQYF

V gene: TRBV3-1/TRBV3-2
clone size: .
J gene: TRBJ2-7
D gene: .
CDR3 DNA: TGTGCCAGCAGCCATGGCGGCGTGAGGCAGGGCAGTTTCGAGCAGTACTTC
CDR3 protein: CASSHGGVRQGSFEQYF

V gene: TRBV7-8
clone size: .
J gene: TRBJ2-1
D gene: .
CDR3 DNA: TGTGCCAGCAGCCCTTCTAGGACCTACAATGAGCAGTTCTTC
CDR3 protein: CASSPSRTYNEQFF

V gene: TRBV6-4
clone size: .
J gene: TRBJ2-2
D gene: .
CDR3 DNA: TGTGCCAGCAGTGTTTCAAGCGCCGGGGAGCTGTTTTTT
CDR3 protein: CASSVSSAGELFF

V gene: TRBV6-5
clone size: .
J gene: TRBJ1-1
D gene: .
CDR3 DNA: TGTGCCAGCAGTTACTCGGTACAGGGAGACACTGAAGCTTTCTTT
CDR3 protein: CASSYSVQGDTEAFF

V gene: TRBV15
clone size: .
J gene: TRBJ2-1
D gene: .
CDR3 DNA: TGTGCCACCAGCAGAGATTTTGGGCTACCGAAAGGCTTCTTC
CDR3 protein: CATSRDFGLPKGFF

V gene: TRBV2
clone size: once
J gene: TRBJ2-2
D gene: .
CDR3 DNA: TGTGCCAGCAGTGAAGCGAAAGGCAGGCTGTTGTCCGGGGAGCTGTTTTTT
CDR3 protein: CASSEAKGRLLSGELFF

V gene: TRBV7-2
clone size: .
J gene: TRBJ2-7
D gene: TRBD1
CDR3 DNA: TGTGCCAGCAGCTTAAGGACAGGGAGAAACTACGAGCAGTACTTC
CDR3 protein: CASSLRTGRNYEQYF